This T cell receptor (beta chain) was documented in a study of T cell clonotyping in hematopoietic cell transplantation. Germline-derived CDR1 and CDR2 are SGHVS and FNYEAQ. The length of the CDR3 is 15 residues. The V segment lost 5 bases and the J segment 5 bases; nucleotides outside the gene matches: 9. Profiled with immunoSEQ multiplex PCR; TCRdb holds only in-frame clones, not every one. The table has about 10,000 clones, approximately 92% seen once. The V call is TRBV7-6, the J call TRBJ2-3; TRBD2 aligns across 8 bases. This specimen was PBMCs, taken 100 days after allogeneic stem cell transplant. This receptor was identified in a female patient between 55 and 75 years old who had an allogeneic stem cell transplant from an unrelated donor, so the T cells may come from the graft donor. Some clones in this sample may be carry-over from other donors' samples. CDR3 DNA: TGTGCCAGCAGCGGCCAGGCCAGCGGGGGAGATACGCAGTATTTT. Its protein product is CASSGQASGGDTQYF.